This TCR beta chain originates from a study of blood T cell repertoires in COVID-19 (dated by TCRdb to the early 2020s). At the level of the whole study: Samples covering the acute and convalescent phases of COVID-19 were provided by collaborators in the United States, Italy and Spain. The prospective study material was composed of cDNA or gDNA derived from T cells, B-cell-depleted T cells, or PBMCs. The repertoires were made available in a free public database intended to serve as a resource for research on the immune response to SARS-CoV-2. Where HLA class I and class II types were available, the types were taken from metadata supplied by the sample provider, not from assay-based typing. Samples were obtained from the ongoing ImmuneRACE study (first 160 participants) and from 1,254 subjects provided by 6 global collaborators. The sample metadata nearly always contained a de-identified subject ID, COVID-19 status, age in years and sex. The dataset comprised deeply sampled blood TCRbeta repertoires from subjects exposed to, actively infected with, or recovered from COVID-19. Broader findings and caveats from the paper: Clinical and demographic metadata were provided uncurated, with the amount varying by source and participant.

TCRbeta CDR3 regions were amplified from genomic DNA using the immunoSEQ Assay, a bias-controlled multiplex PCR. As for the original processing: The number of nucleated cells in each sample was estimated from the amplification of reference gene primers within the assay. To quantify the absolute abundance of each unique TCRbeta CDR3 rearrangement, sequence reads were collapsed and filtered. For each sample, productive Simpson clonality was calculated as the square root of Simpson's diversity index across productive rearrangements. Held by TCRdb, this immuneACCESS table contains in-frame sequences only and omits some clones. Under half of the omission traces to an unresolved V gene where checked; the cause of the rest is unknown. The D gene and trimming were derived from the DNA, and the V and J assignments and clone size from that table. The sample records some 110,000 clones, around 80% of which are singletons. The top ten constitute roughly 6% of the sample.

At the junction V is shortened by 3 bases and J by 0 bases; bases outside the gene matches: 10. From cysteine to phenylalanine, the CDR3 is 19 amino acids long. Here the CDR3 DNA is all that survives: 57 bases in frame from base 1. Reading the germline V gene gives CDR1 KGHSH and CDR2 LQKENI. The collaborating institutions used their own protocols to collect whole blood in K2EDTA tubes. Collaborator samples were shipped for TCRbeta analysis as frozen whole blood, isolated PBMCs, or DNA extracted from either sample type. This clone was seen only a few times. Its specific antigen is unknown. Within one base of it there is no much larger clone, and no base qualities were kept.

Here the chain combines TRBV18 and TRBJ2-2; TRBD2 lines up with 10 middle nucleotides. This TCR derives from a man in his 70s with acute or convalescent COVID-19. The sample consisted of peripheral blood. The DNA is as follows: TGTGCCAGCTCACCCCTGGTGGTAGCGGGGGGAGCGAACACCGGGGAGCTGTTTTTT. This is translated as CASSPLVVAGGANTGELFF.